This T cell receptor beta chain was observed in a study of brain metastases from non-small cell lung cancer (dated by TCRdb to about 2019). Study-level background: The study profiled the immune microenvironment of paired resected primary tumors and brain metastases from non-small-cell lung cancer patients. General conclusions and limits of the study: Compared with the matched primary tumors, T-cell clones appeared to be expanded in approximately 70% of brain metastases. Lower T-cell infiltration was exhibited by brain metastases compared with primary tumors (P < 0.001). Paired brain metastases and primary tumors largely shared TCR repertoires, although T-cell densities in the metastases were sparse.

This clone was detected once. Its antigen remains undetermined. No base-level quality is on record; no much larger clone is a single base apart. CDR1 and CDR2, per the germline V gene (reference sequence), are LGHDT and YNNKEL. Unmatched junction bases come to 14, with V trimmed by 4 bases and J by 9 bases. The cysteine opens and the phenylalanine closes a CDR3 of 17 amino acids. Left in the record is the CDR3 DNA by itself, 51 bases read in frame from the first base. A cohort of under 45 patients with surgically resected non-small-cell lung cancer, for whom both primary tumor and brain metastasis specimens were available, was included. The tumor specimens consisted of archival formalin-fixed, paraffin-embedded tissues. The method behind the library was the immunoSEQ multiplex PCR assay. Sequencing of the T-cell receptor beta chain repertoire was carried out together with a 770-gene immune expression panel. TCRdb took this table from immuneACCESS and kept in-frame rearrangements with V and J called. Such tables lack part of the clones; where checked against another copy, unresolved V genes explain under half of the gap, and the rest is unexplained. For this sample there are approximately 2,000 clones; around four fifths appear just once. Of the sample, 15% is held by the ten largest clones.

The receptor's source is a donor aged 40 or over with non-small cell lung cancer. This receptor chain uses TRBV3-1 (or the pseudogene TRBV3-2) and TRBJ2-1; 11 junctional bases match TRBD2. The sequenced sample was primary lung tumor tissue. The cell subset or site label here, explained by the study, means: primary lung tumor paired with brain metastasis. The CDR3 reads as follows: CASSPEGLAGGSSEQFF. The sequenced DNA is TGTGCCAGCAGCCCCGAGGGCCTAGCGGGAGGTTCCAGTGAGCAGTTCTTC.